Listed below are T cell receptor beta chains from one sample, sequenced in a study of CD8+CD57+ T cells in acquired aplastic anemia. TCRdb processed the reads anew with MiXCR; each CDR3 protein has one entry. The table records more than 150,000 distinct CDR3 sequences, 40% to 50% of them present only once. Sequenced sample: sorted CD4+, CD8+, or CD8+CD57+ T cells (not recorded which) from PBMCs. These receptors all come from a human donor in good health. Each CDR3 is given with its conserved first and last residue. Each record gives: D gene, clone size, J gene, V gene, CDR3 DNA, CDR3 protein. A D gene is named only where the DNA matches it firmly. Clone sizes are given selectively: once, few, many, or a class where the clone is expanded.

D gene: .
clone size: few
J gene: TRBJ1-1
V gene: TRBV18
CDR3 DNA: TGTGCCAGCTCACCACGGGGGGAGGGCAAGAACACTGAAGCTTTCTTT
CDR3 protein: CASSPRGEGKNTEAFF

D gene: TRBD1
clone size: many
J gene: TRBJ2-5
V gene: TRBV5-4
CDR3 DNA: TGTGCCAGCAGCCGCGACAGGGAGGAGACCCAGTACTTC
CDR3 protein: CASSRDREETQYF

D gene: .
clone size: .
J gene: TRBJ1-6
V gene: TRBV11-1
CDR3 DNA: TGTGCCAGCAGCCGTAGTAGCCCCAGGCAGGGGAATTCACCCCTCCACTTT
CDR3 protein: CASSRSSPRQGNSPLHF

D gene: .
clone size: .
J gene: TRBJ2-7
V gene: TRBV6-1
CDR3 DNA: TGTGCCAGCACGGAGGGAAGAGCCTACGAGCAGTACTTC
CDR3 protein: CASTEGRAYEQYF

D gene: .
clone size: many
J gene: TRBJ2-3
V gene: TRBV13
CDR3 DNA: TGTGCCAGCAGCTTAGTGGGCGGGACAACAGATACGCAGTATTTT
CDR3 protein: CASSLVGGTTDTQYF

D gene: .
clone size: .
J gene: TRBJ1-5
V gene: TRBV2
CDR3 DNA: TGTGCCAGCAGTGAGTTGACAGCTAGCAATCAGCCCCAGCATTTT
CDR3 protein: CASSELTASNQPQHF

D gene: TRBD1
clone size: .
J gene: TRBJ2-7
V gene: TRBV19
CDR3 DNA: TGTGCCAGTAGTAAAACCGGGACAGGGGCCTACGAGCAGTACTTC
CDR3 protein: CASSKTGTGAYEQYF

D gene: TRBD2
clone size: many
J gene: TRBJ2-7
V gene: TRBV4-1
CDR3 DNA: TGCGCCAGCAGCCAACTTCCCCCTCCGGTCGCGGGAGTGGCCTACGAGCAGTACTTC
CDR3 protein: CASSQLPPPVAGVAYEQYF

D gene: .
clone size: .
J gene: TRBJ1-6
V gene: TRBV4-1
CDR3 DNA: TGCGCCAGCAGCCAAGCCTACTCCTATAATTCACCCCTCCACTTT
CDR3 protein: CASSQAYSYNSPLHF

D gene: .
clone size: .
J gene: TRBJ1-2
V gene: TRBV5-1
CDR3 DNA: TGCGCCAGCAGCTCGGAGGGAAGCGCGTATGGCTACACCTTC
CDR3 protein: CASSSEGSAYGYTF

D gene: TRBD1
clone size: .
J gene: TRBJ1-2
V gene: TRBV2
CDR3 DNA: TGTGCCAGCAGTCAACTGCCCCACGTGGACAGGGGGGTTAGGGTCTACACCTTC
CDR3 protein: CASSQLPHVDRGVRVYTF

D gene: .
clone size: few
J gene: TRBJ2-2
V gene: TRBV20-1
CDR3 DNA: TGCAGTGCTAGGGGGTCTAACACCGGGGAGCTGTTTTTT
CDR3 protein: CSARGSNTGELFF

D gene: .
clone size: many
J gene: TRBJ1-5
V gene: TRBV7-8
CDR3 DNA: TGTGCCAGCAGCTTTTACAGGGTGAGCAATCAGCCCCAGCATTTT
CDR3 protein: CASSFYRVSNQPQHF